This T cell receptor beta chain was recovered during a study of T cell repertoires in cytomegalovirus infection. Study in general: Matching HLA type and CMV infection were both indicated by public TCR beta signatures. Study results and caveats: The response measured ex vivo was dominated by TCR beta clonotypes (HLA-C-restricted and CMV-specific). Identification of carriers of CMV plus the relevant HLA was performed using cumulative public TCR beta family frequency.

The table lists this clonotype with many counts. Its antigen is still unknown. Germline CDR1 and CDR2: SGHRS and YFSETQ. J gave up 2 bases and V 5 bases, and 12 bases lay outside the gene matches. CDR3 size: 17 residues. TCRdb analysed the reads with MiXCR anew, one entry per CDR3 protein. This table has almost 500,000 distinct CDR3 sequences, 11% appearing once. The genes are TRBV5-1 and TRBJ1-5; 8 bases are shared with TRBD1. The sample comprised PBMCs. The clonotype originates from a human donor in good health (CMV status not recorded). Some clones in this sample may be carry-over from other donors' samples. The CDR3 loop reads CASRADREAQGNQPQHF. Written as DNA, the CDR3 is TGCGCCAGCAGGGCGGACAGGGAGGCCCAAGGCAATCAGCCCCAGCATTTT.